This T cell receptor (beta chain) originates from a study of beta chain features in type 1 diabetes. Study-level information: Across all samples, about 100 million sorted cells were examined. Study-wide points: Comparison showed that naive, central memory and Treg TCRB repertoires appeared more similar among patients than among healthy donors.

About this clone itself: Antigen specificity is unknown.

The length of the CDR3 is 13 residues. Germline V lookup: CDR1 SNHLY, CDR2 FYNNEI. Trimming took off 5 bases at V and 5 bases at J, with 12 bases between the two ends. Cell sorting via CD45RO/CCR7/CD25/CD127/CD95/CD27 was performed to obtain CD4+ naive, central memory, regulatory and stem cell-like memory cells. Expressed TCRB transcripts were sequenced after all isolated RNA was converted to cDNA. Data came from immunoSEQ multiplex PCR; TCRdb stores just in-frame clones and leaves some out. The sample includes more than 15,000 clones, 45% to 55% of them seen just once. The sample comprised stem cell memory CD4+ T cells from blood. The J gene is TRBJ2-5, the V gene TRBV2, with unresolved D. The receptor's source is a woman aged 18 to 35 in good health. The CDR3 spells CASSPDSAETQYF. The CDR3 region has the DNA TGTGCCAGCAGTCCCGACTCAGCGGAGACCCAGTACTTC.